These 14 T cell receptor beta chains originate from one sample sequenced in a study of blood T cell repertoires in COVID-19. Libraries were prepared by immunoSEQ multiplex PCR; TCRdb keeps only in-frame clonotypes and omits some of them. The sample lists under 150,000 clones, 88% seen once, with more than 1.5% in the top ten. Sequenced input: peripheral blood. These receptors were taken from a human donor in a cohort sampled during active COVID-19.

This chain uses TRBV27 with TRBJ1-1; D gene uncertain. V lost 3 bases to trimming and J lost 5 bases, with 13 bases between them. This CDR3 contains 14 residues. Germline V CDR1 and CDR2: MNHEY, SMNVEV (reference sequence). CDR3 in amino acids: CASSFRGIGTEAFF. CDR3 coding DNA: TGTGCCAGCAGTTTTCGAGGGATAGGGACTGAAGCTTTCTTT.

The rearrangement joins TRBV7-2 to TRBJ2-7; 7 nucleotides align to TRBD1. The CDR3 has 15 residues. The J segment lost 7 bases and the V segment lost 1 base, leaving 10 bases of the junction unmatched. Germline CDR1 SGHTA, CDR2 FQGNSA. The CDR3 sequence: CASSLGGQSFSEQYF. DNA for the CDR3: TGTGCCAGCAGCTTAGGGGGACAGAGTTTTTCAGAGCAGTACTTC.

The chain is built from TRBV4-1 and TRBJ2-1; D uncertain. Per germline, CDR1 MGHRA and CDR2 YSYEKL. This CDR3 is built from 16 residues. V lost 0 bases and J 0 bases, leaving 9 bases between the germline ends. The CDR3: CASSQDIASSYNEQFF. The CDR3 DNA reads TGCGCCAGCAGCCAAGATATCGCCAGCTCCTACAATGAGCAGTTCTTC.

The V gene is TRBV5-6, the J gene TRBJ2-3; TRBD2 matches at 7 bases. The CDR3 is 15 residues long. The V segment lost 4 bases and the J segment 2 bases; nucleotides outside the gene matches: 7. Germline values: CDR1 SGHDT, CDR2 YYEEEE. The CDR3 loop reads CASSPGLAATDTQYF. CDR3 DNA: TGTGCCAGCAGCCCCGGGCTAGCGGCCACAGATACGCAGTATTTT.

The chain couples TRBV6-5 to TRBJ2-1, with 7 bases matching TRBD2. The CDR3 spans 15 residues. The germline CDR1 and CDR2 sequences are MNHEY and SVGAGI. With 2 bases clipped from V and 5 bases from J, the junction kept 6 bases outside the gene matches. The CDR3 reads CASSYRSGADNEQFF. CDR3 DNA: TGTGCCAGCAGTTACAGGAGCGGGGCGGACAATGAGCAGTTCTTC.

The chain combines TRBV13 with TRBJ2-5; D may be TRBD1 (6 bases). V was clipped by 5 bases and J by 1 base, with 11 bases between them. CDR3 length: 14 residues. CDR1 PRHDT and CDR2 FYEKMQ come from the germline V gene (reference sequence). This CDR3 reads CASSPLGAQETQYF. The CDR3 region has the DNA TGTGCCAGCAGCCCCCTGGGGGCCCAAGAGACCCAGTACTTC.

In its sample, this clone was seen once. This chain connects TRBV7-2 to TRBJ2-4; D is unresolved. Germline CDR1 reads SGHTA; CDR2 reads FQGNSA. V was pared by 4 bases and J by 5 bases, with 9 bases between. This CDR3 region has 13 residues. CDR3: CASSSPLQNIQYF. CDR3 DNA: TGTGCCAGCAGCTCCCCTCTACAAAACATTCAGTACTTC. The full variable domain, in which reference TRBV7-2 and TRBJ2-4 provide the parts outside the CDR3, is GAGVSQSPSNKVTEKGKDVELRCDPISGHTALYWYRQSLGQGLEFLIYFQGNSAPDKSGLPSDRFSAERTGGSVSTLTIQRTQQEDSAVYLCASSSPLQNIQYFGAGTRLSVL.

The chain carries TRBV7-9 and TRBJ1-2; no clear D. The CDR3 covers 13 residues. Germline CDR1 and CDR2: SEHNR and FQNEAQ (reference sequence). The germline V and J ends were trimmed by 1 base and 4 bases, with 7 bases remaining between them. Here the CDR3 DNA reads TGTGCCAGCAGCTTAGACATCTCCTATGGCTACACCTTC. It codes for CASSLDISYGYTF.

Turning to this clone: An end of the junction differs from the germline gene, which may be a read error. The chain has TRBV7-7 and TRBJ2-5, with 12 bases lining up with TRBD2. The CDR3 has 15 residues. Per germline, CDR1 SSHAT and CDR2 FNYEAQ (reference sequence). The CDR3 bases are TGTGCTAGCAGCCCCTGGACTAGCGGGGCCGAGACCCAGTACTTC. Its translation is CASSPWTSGAETQYF. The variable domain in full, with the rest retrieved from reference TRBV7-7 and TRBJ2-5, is GAGVSQSPRYKVTKRGQDVTLRCDPISSHATLYWYQQALGQGPEFLTYFNYEAQPDKSGLPSDRFSAERPEGSISTLTIQRTEQRDSAMYRCASSPWTSGAETQYFGPGTRLLVL.

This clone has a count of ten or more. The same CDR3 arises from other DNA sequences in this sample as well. The CDR3 bases are TGCGCCAGCAGCGAGACAGGGGCGAACACCGGGGAGCTGTTTTTT. Protein: CASSETGANTGELFF. The V gene is TRBV5-1, the J gene TRBJ2-2; 8 bases map to TRBD1. The CDR3 is 15 residues long. CDR1 SGHRS and CDR2 YFSETQ come from the germline V gene. V lost 4 bases, J lost 0 bases, and 2 bases stayed unmatched. The full variable domain, with the rest looked up from reference TRBV5-1 and TRBJ2-2, is KAGVTQTPRYLIKTRGQQVTLSCSPISGHRSVSWYQQTPGQGLQFLFEYFSETQRNKGNFPGRFSGRQFSNSRSEMNVSTLELGDSALYLCASSETGANTGELFFGEGSRLTVL.

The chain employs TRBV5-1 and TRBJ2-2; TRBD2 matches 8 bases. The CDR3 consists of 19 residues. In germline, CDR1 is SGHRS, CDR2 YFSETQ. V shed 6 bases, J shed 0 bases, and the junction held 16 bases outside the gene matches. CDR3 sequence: CASTLGAGATLTNTGELFF. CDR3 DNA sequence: TGCGCCAGCACCCTTGGAGCGGGGGCCACGTTGACGAACACCGGGGAGCTGTTTTTT.

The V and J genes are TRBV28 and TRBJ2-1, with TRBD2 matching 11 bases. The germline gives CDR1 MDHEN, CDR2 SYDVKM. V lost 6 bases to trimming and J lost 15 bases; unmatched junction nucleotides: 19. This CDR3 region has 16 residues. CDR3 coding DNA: TGTGCCAGCAGGGCTGTAGCGGGAGGGCCCTCTTCAAATCCGTTCTTC. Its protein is CASRAVAGGPSSNPFF.

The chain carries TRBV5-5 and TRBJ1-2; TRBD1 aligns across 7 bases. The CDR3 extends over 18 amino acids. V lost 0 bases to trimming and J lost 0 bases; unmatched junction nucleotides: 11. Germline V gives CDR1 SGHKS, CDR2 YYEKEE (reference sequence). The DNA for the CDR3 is TGTGCCAGCAGCTTGGGGCTGGACAGGAGGATAACTAACTATGGCTACACCTTC. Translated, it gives CASSLGLDRRITNYGYTF.

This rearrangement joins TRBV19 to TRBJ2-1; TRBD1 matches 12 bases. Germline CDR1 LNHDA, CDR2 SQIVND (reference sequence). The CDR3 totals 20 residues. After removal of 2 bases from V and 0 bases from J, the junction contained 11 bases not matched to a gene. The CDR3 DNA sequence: TGTGCCAGTAGTATAAGCGGGACAGGGGGCCTAACGAGCTCCTACAATGAGCAGTTCTTC. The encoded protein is CASSISGTGGLTSSYNEQFF.